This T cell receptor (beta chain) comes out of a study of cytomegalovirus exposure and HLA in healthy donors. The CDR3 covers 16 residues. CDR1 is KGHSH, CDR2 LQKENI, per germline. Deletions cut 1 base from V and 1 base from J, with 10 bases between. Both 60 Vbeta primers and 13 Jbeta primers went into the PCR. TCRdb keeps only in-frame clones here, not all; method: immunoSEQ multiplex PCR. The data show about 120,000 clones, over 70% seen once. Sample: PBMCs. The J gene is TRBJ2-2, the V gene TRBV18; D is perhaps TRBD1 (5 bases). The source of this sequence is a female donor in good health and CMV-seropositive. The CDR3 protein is CASSPQGAGNTGELFF. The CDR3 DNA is TGTGCCAGCTCACCACAAGGGGCAGGGAACACCGGGGAGCTGTTTTTT.